Following are 6 T cell receptor beta chains from one sample sequenced in a study of blood T cell repertoires in COVID-19. Clones were sequenced by immunoSEQ multiplex PCR, and TCRdb holds only the in-frame ones, with some missing. The repertoire holds over 40,000 clones, with 80% to 90% as singletons. The sequenced sample consisted of peripheral blood. Receptors originate from a woman of 80 years or more with acute or convalescent COVID-19.

This chain links TRBV7-9 with TRBJ2-5, with unresolved D. Trimming took 3 bases from V and 1 from J, leaving 9 bases between them. Germline CDR1 and CDR2: SEHNR and FQNEAQ (reference sequence). The CDR3 spans 14 residues. DNA of the CDR3: TGTGCCAGCAGCTTCGGTTACCTCCAAGAGACCCAGTACTTC. This gives the protein CASSFGYLQETQYF.

V is TRBV6-6 and J is TRBJ1-5, with a tentative D call TRBD1 (6 bases). The CDR3 has 14 amino acids. V was pared by 5 bases and J by 2 bases, with 10 bases between. CDR1 and CDR2 from the germline V gene are MNHNY and SVGAGI (reference sequence). The CDR3: CASSTGSGNQPQHF. The DNA of the CDR3 is TGTGCCAGCAGTACAGGGTCGGGCAATCAGCCCCAGCATTTT.

The genes are TRBV5-1 and TRBJ2-1, with TRBD2 identical over 9 bases. Germline V gene sequence: CDR1 SGHRS, CDR2 YFSETQ. Germline trimming cut 3 bases from V and 6 bases from J; bases unmatched to any gene: 10. The CDR3 is made up of 16 amino acids. The CDR3 DNA reads TGCGCCAGCAGCTCTCGGGGTAGCGGGGGTATCAATGAGCAGTTCTTC. It yields the protein CASSSRGSGGINEQFF.

This sequence joins TRBV5-3 and TRBJ2-2, with 10 nucleotides matching TRBD2. TRBV5-3 is noted as an ORF with a role that remains uncertain. The CDR3 consists of 16 residues. Trimming at V came to 4 bases and at J to 1 base, leaving 4 bases not matched to a gene. CDR3 in DNA: TGTGCCAGAAGCCCTAGCGGGGGCCAGAACACCGGGGAGCTGTTTTTT. Translating it yields CARSPSGGQNTGELFF.

Points on this clone: The identical CDR3 is also encoded by other nucleotide sequences in the sample. The chain uses TRBV11-2 and TRBJ1-2; D gene unclear. V lost 3 bases and J 8 bases, leaving 7 bases between the germline ends. Germline CDR1 reads SGHAT; CDR2 reads FQNNGV. This CDR3 spans 11 amino acids. CDR3 amino acids: CASSFRGGYTF. In DNA, the CDR3 is TGTGCCAGCAGCTTCCGAGGCGGCTACACCTTC.

This clone appeared once. This chain uses TRBV4-1 with TRBJ1-1; D is uncertain. This CDR3 spans 16 amino acids. Trimming stripped 4 bases from V and 2 bases from J, with 17 bases between. The germline CDR1 and CDR2 sequences are MGHRA and YSYEKL. CDR3 nucleotides: TGCGCCAGCAGCCTACAACCCGGGAGTTTAAACACTGAAGCTTTCTTT. Encoded protein: CASSLQPGSLNTEAFF.